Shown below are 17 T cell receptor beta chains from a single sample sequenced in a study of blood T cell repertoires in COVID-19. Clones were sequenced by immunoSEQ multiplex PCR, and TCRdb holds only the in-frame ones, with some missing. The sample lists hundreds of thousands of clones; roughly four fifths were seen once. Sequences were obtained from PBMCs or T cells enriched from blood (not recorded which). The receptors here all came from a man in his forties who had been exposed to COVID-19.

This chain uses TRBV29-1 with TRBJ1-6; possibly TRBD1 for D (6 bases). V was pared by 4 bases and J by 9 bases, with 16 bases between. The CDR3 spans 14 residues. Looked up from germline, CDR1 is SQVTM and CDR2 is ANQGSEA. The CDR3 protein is CSVAGGGRCSPLHF. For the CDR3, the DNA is TGCAGCGTTGCCGGGGGGGGGCGTTGTTCACCCCTCCACTTT.

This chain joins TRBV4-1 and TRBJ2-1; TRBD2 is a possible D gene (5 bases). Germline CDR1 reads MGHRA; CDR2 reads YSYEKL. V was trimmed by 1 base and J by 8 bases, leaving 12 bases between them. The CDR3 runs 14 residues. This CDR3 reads CASSQGLEVDEQFF. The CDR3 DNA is TGCGCCAGCAGCCAAGGGCTGGAGGTTGATGAGCAGTTCTTC.

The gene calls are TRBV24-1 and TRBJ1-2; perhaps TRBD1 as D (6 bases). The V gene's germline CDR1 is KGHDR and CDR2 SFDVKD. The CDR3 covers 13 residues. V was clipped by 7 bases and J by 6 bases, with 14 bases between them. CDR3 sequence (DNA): TGTGCCACCAGGGGGGCAGTTTCAGATGGCTACACCTTC. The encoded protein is CATRGAVSDGYTF.

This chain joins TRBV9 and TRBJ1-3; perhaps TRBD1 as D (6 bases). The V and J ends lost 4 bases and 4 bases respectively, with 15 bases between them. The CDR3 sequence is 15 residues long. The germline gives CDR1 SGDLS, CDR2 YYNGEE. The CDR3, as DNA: TGTGCCAGCAGCTCCTCTGGACAGAGAGGAAACACCATATATTTT. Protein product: CASSSSGQRGNTIYF.

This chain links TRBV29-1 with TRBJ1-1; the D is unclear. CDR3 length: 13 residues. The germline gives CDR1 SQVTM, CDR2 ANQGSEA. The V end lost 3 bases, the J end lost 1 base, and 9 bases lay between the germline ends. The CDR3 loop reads CSVDRDWNTEAFF. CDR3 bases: TGCAGCGTTGACCGGGATTGGAACACTGAAGCTTTCTTT.

CDR3 sequence (DNA): TGTGCCTGGAGGACACGGCAATGGGCTGAAGCTTTCTTT. Translated, it gives CAWRTRQWAEAFF. V gene TRBV30 combines with J gene TRBJ1-1; D gene unclear. The CDR3 extends over 13 amino acids. Trimming stripped 3 bases from V and 6 bases from J, with 14 bases between. Germline V gives CDR1 GTSNPN, CDR2 SVGIG (reference sequence).

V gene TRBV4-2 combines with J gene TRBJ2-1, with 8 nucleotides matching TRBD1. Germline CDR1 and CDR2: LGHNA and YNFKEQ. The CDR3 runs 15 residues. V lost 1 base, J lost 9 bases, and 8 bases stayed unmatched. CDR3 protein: CASSQGGQGVGEQFF. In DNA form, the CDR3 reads TGTGCCAGCAGCCAAGGTGGACAGGGAGTAGGTGAGCAGTTCTTC.

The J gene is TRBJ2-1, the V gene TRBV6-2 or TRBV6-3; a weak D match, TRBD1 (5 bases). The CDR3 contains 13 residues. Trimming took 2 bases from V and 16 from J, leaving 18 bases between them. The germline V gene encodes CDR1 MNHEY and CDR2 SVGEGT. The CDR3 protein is CASSYENRQARFF. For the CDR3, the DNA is TGTGCCAGCAGTTACGAAAACAGGCAGGCTCGCTTCTTC.

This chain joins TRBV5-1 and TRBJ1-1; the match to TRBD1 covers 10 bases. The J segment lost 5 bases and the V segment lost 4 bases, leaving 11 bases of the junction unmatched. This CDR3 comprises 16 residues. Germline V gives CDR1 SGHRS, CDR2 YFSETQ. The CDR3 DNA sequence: TGCGCCAGCAGCCTCAACCCGGGACAGGGGTCGACTGAAGCTTTCTTT. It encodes CASSLNPGQGSTEAFF.

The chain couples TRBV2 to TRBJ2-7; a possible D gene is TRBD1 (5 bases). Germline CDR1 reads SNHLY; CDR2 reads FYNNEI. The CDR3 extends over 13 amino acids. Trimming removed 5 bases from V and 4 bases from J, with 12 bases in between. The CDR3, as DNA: TGTGCCAGCAGTTACAGGTCCACTTACGAGCAGTACTTC. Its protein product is CASSYRSTYEQYF.

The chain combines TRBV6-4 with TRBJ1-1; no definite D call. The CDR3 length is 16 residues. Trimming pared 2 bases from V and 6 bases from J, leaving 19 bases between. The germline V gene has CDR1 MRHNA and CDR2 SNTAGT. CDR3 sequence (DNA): TGTGCCAGCAGTGACAGGGCCGGGAGGGATTACTCTGAAGCTTTCTTT. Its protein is CASSDRAGRDYSEAFF.

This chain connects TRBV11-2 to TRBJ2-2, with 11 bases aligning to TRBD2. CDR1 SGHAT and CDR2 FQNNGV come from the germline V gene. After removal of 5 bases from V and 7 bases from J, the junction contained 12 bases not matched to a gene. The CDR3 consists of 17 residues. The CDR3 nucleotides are TGTGCCAGCAGCCCTCGGACTAGCGGGTCCGGGCGCGGGGAGCTGTTTTTT. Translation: CASSPRTSGSGRGELFF.

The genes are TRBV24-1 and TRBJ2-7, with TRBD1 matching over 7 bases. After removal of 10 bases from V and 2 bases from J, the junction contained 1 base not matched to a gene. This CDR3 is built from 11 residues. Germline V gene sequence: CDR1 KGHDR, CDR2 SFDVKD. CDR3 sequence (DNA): TGTGCCACGGGACAGACCTACGAGCAGTACTTC. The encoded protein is CATGQTYEQYF.

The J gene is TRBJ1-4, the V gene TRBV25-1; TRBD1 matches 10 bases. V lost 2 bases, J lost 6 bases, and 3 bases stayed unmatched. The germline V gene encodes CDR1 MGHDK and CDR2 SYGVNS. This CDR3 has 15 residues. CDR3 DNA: TGTGCCAGCAGTGAAGGGGGGACAGGGGATGAAAAACTGTTTTTT. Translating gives CASSEGGTGDEKLFF.

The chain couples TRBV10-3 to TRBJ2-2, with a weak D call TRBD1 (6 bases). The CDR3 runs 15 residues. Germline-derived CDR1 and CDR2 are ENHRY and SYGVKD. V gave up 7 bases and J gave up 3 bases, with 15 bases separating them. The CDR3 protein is CAIKQGPRDTGELFF. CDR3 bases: TGTGCCATCAAGCAGGGGCCACGAGACACCGGGGAGCTGTTTTTT.

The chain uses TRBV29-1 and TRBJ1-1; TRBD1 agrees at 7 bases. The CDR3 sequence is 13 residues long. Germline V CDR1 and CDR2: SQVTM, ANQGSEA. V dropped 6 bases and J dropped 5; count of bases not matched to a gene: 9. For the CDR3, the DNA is TGCAGCGTCTCGGGACAGATGAGGACTGAAGCTTTCTTT. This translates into CSVSGQMRTEAFF.

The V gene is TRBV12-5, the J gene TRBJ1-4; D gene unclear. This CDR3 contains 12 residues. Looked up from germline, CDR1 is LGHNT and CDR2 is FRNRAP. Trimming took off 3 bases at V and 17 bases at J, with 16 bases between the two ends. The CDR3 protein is CASGLLRGIVFF. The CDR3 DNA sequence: TGTGCTAGTGGTTTATTAAGAGGGATCGTATTTTTT.